The clone carrying this T cell receptor (beta chain) has just one count. This entry belongs to a study of cytomegalovirus exposure and HLA in healthy donors. V gave up 5 bases and J gave up 4 bases, with 11 bases separating them. CDR1 is MDHEN and CDR2 is SYDVKM in the germline V gene. This CDR3 is built from 13 residues. The data were produced by immunoSEQ multiplex PCR, yet TCRdb's version contains in-frame clones alone and is incomplete. The table has about 150,000 clones, 75% to 90% seen once. This receptor was identified in a man aged 18 to 29 in good health and CMV-seropositive. This chain joins TRBV28 and TRBJ1-1; no reliable D call. The sequenced material came from PBMCs. CDR3 bases: TGTGCCAGCAGTCCCCCGAGAGGCACTGAAGCTTTCTTT. It is translated as CASSPPRGTEAFF.